A single sample is the source of the 22 T cell receptor beta chains below, sequenced in a study of T cells in Graves' hyperthyroidism and ophthalmopathy. Amplification of TCR beta CDR3 regions used RNA as the template. The HTBI primer set served for first-round RT-PCR of the TCR CDR3. TCRdb fed the multiplex PCR reads into MiXCR, producing one record per CDR3 protein. Of roughly 710,000 distinct CDR3 sequences listed, just over 35% are singletons. Sample: blood. The receptor source for this set is a woman in her 40s with Graves' hyperthyroidism.

The genes are TRBV7-2 and TRBJ1-6; D gene unclear. CDR3 size: 16 residues. Looked up from germline, CDR1 is SGHTA and CDR2 is FQGNSA. Between the trimmed V and J ends, which lost 2 bases and 8 bases, there was a span of 16 bases. The DNA for the CDR3 is TGTGCCAGCAGCTTATATTCTTCGGGCGGAGATTCACCCCTCCACTTT. It yields the protein CASSLYSSGGDSPLHF.

For this clonotype: In this CDR3 the conserved last residue, phenylalanine or tryptophan, is missing, so a read error is likely. The DNA is left out, because the CDR3 cannot be placed on it with certainty; the CDR3 is given as TCRdb lists it. The chain recombines TRBV7-2 with TRBJ1-4; the table gives TRBD1 as D, unverified against the DNA. Germline V gives CDR1 SGHTA, CDR2 FQGNSA. The CDR3 is 11 residues long, ends included. CDR3 loop: CASSSDGRRVL.

In its sample, this clonotype was seen many times. This chain uses TRBV29-1 with TRBJ1-2; maybe TRBD1 (6 bases). Germline CDR1 is SQVTM and CDR2 is ANQGSEA. V was cut by 3 bases and J by 8 bases, with 25 bases left in between. The CDR3 has 16 residues. The CDR3 bases are TGCAGCGTTGATCGTGCTGCCCAGGGGACCGGGTGGGGCTACACCTTC. Translating it yields CSVDRAAQGTGWGYTF.

The chain uses TRBV5-6 and TRBJ2-2, with 12 bases fitting TRBD1. After removal of 4 bases from V and 7 bases from J, the junction contained 11 bases not matched to a gene. The CDR3 totals 17 residues. Per germline, CDR1 SGHDT and CDR2 YYEEEE. The CDR3 region is CASSSPGTGGVSGELFF. The CDR3 bases are TGTGCCAGCAGCAGTCCCGGGACAGGGGGCGTTAGCGGGGAGCTGTTTTTT.

This clonotype was counted at least ten times. The chain joins TRBV10-3 to TRBJ2-7, with 11 bases aligning to TRBD1. The V gene end was trimmed by 6 bases and the J gene end by 7 bases; junction bases not matched to a gene: 5. CDR3 length equals 13 residues. Germline CDR1 ENHRY, CDR2 SYGVKD. The chain's CDR3 is CAIRDRGQWEQYF. The CDR3 bases are TGTGCCATCAGGGACAGGGGGCAGTGGGAGCAGTACTTC.

This clonotype was observed at least ten times. This chain joins TRBV7-9 and TRBJ2-7, with unresolved D. The CDR3 is 13 amino acids. V dropped 1 base and J dropped 3 bases, with 7 bases sitting between them. CDR1 SEHNR and CDR2 FQNEAQ come from the germline V gene (reference sequence). In nucleotides, the CDR3 is TGTGCCAGCAGCTTAGTGAACGGCTACGAGCAGTACTTC. Residues: CASSLVNGYEQYF.

This sequence joins TRBV2 and TRBJ1-5; no clear D. V lost 6 bases and J lost 0, with 18 bases in between. The CDR3 consists of 17 residues. Germline CDR1 reads SNHLY; CDR2 reads FYNNEI. CDR3 DNA sequence: TGTGCCAGCAGCGAGGAGGGAGGAATAGCTAGCAATCAGCCCCAGCATTTT. This encodes CASSEEGGIASNQPQHF.

The chain joins TRBV7-2 to TRBJ2-6; 7 bases agree with TRBD1. Germline CDR1 SGHTA, CDR2 FQGNSA. The ends lost 5 bases at V and 0 bases at J; junction bases unmatched: 7. This CDR3 has 17 amino acids. The CDR3 region is CASSVTGPLSGANVLTF. In DNA, the CDR3 is TGTGCCAGCAGCGTGACAGGGCCTCTCTCTGGGGCCAACGTCCTGACTTTC.

About this clonotype itself: Germline is not matched at one junction end, which may reflect a read error. CDR3 sequence: CGSSKDRSYEQYF. In nucleotides, the CDR3 is TGTGGCAGCAGCAAGGACAGGTCCTACGAGCAGTACTTC. The chain is built from TRBV7-3 and TRBJ2-7, with 7 bases identical to TRBD1. This CDR3 is 13 amino acids long. The germline V gene encodes CDR1 SGHTA and CDR2 FQGTGA.

This clonotype was seen ten or more times. V and J are TRBV12-5 and TRBJ1-1; D possibly corresponds to TRBD1 (5 bases). Trimming took off 1 base at V and 1 base at J, with 19 bases between the two ends. Germline V gene sequence: CDR1 LGHNT, CDR2 FRNRAP. This CDR3 spans 18 amino acids. The CDR3 spells CASGLETSMGTKNTEAFF. For the CDR3, the DNA is TGTGCTAGTGGTTTGGAGACCTCGATGGGGACCAAGAACACTGAAGCTTTCTTT.

The rearrangement links TRBV10-3 to TRBJ2-6; 9 bases agree with TRBD1. The CDR3 runs 16 residues. V shed 10 bases and J 0 bases; nucleotides not matched to a gene: 7. In germline, CDR1 is ENHRY, CDR2 SYGVKD. The CDR3, as DNA: TGTGCCACCGGAGACAGGGGGAACTCTGGGGCCAACGTCCTGACTTTC. As protein: CATGDRGNSGANVLTF.

Worth noting for this clonotype: With only one base between it and a far larger clone, this is likely a read error. The rearrangement joins TRBV6-4 to TRBJ1-1; the D is unclear. The CDR3 is 12 residues long. Per the germline V gene, CDR1 is MRHNA and CDR2 is SNTAGT. The DNA for the CDR3 is TGTGCCAGCAGTCCCCGGTACACTCAAGCTTTCTTT. Translation gives CASSPRYTQAFF.

A word on this clonotype: This may be a read error, as it is one base from a much larger clone. The gene calls are TRBV20-1 and TRBJ1-6; D might be TRBD1 (6 bases). Germline CDR1 and CDR2: DFQATT and SNEGSKA (reference sequence). V lost 0 bases, J lost 7 bases, and 13 bases lay in between. The CDR3 contains 15 residues. Written as DNA, the CDR3 is TGCAGTGCTAGAGAAACAGGGCGGTTGAATTCACCCCTCCACTTT. Amino acids: CSARETGRLNSPLHF.

The J gene is TRBJ1-2, the V gene TRBV20-1; 12 bases are shared with TRBD1. This CDR3 comprises 14 residues. The junction had 6 bases not matched to a gene; V was cut back by 6 bases and J by 4 bases. Germline V gene sequence: CDR1 DFQATT, CDR2 SNEGSKA (reference sequence). The CDR3 DNA follows: TGCAGTGCGGGACAGGGGGCTTGGCGCTATGGCTACACCTTC. Protein sequence: CSAGQGAWRYGYTF.

This clonotype has more than one count but fewer than ten. V and J are TRBV2 and TRBJ1-1; D uncertain. The germline V gene has CDR1 SNHLY and CDR2 FYNNEI. The CDR3 sequence is 13 residues long. V was pared by 6 bases and J by 11 bases, with 19 bases between. As DNA, the CDR3 is TGTGCCAGCAGCACTAAAGCCCGGGATTGGGCTTTCTTT. Protein product: CASSTKARDWAFF.

For the CDR3, the DNA is TGTGCCAGCTCACCCCGGCGGGACAACTCCTACGAGCAGTACTTC. This sequence encodes CASSPRRDNSYEQYF. This rearrangement joins TRBV18 to TRBJ2-7; D is possibly TRBD1 or TRBD2 (6 bases each). The V gene lost 3 bases and the J gene lost 0 bases, with 12 bases spanning the gap. From germline, CDR1 is KGHSH and CDR2 LQKENI. This CDR3 spans 15 amino acids.

The V gene is TRBV10-3, the J gene TRBJ2-6; 8 bases align to TRBD1. Per the germline V gene, CDR1 is ENHRY and CDR2 is SYGVKD. The length of the CDR3 is 18 residues. V dropped 7 bases and J dropped 0; count of bases not matched to a gene: 11. The CDR3 nucleotides are TGTGCCATCACCCGTGGGACAGGCCAAAACTCTGGGGCCAACGTCCTGACTTTC. As protein: CAITRGTGQNSGANVLTF.

This chain links TRBV29-1 with TRBJ2-5, with D tentatively TRBD1 or TRBD2 (6 bases each). Between the trimmed V and J ends, which lost 7 bases and 8 bases, there was a span of 23 bases. Germline loops: CDR1 SQVTM, CDR2 ANQGSEA. This CDR3 region has 14 residues. CDR3 amino acids: CSAGGDTGLRTQYF. The CDR3 DNA is TGCAGCGCCGGAGGGGACACCGGTCTAAGAACCCAGTACTTC.

The chain uses TRBV2 and TRBJ2-2; D may be TRBD2 (6 bases). The CDR3 sequence is 17 residues long. CDR1 and CDR2 from the germline V gene are SNHLY and FYNNEI. V was pared by 2 bases and J by 0 bases, with 13 bases between. The CDR3 loop reads CASSEIYGGANTGELFF. The CDR3, as DNA: TGTGCCAGCAGTGAAATCTACGGCGGGGCGAACACCGGGGAGCTGTTTTTT.

This clonotype was picked up many times. The genes are TRBV13 and TRBJ2-7; D may correspond to TRBD1 or TRBD2 (5 bases each). Germline CDR1 and CDR2: PRHDT and FYEKMQ (reference sequence). This CDR3 contains 14 residues. The V gene lost 5 bases and the J gene lost 0 bases, with 11 bases spanning the gap. The CDR3 loop is CASSRGGLSYEQYF. The CDR3 nucleotides are TGTGCCAGCAGCCGGGGCGGTCTCTCCTACGAGCAGTACTTC.

This clonotype was detected ten times or more. The CDR3 nucleotides read TGTGCCAGCAGTGGCATGGGACAGAGGGTCAATCAGCCCCAGCATTTT. Translating gives CASSGMGQRVNQPQHF. J is TRBJ1-5 and V is TRBV2, with 7 positions matching TRBD1. Germline values: CDR1 SNHLY, CDR2 FYNNEI. The CDR3 consists of 16 residues. After removal of 4 bases from V and 3 bases from J, the junction contained 9 bases not matched to a gene.

This clonotype was counted a single time. Because the CDR3 is missing its conserved closing phenylalanine or tryptophan, this is likely a read error. This chain links TRBV7-2 with TRBJ1-2, with D hard to call. Germline V CDR1 and CDR2: SGHTA, FQGNSA. CDR3 length: 14 amino acids. The V and J ends lost 4 bases and 0 bases respectively, with 9 bases between them. This chain's CDR3 is CASSSEAPNYGYTI. The CDR3 bases are TGTGCCAGCAGCTCCGAGGCACCTAACTATGGCTACACCATC.